This TCR beta chain was sequenced for a study of T cells in Graves' hyperthyroidism and ophthalmopathy. Study at large: Peripheral blood was acquired at first diagnosis, ahead of any therapy whatsoever. Notes on the study in general: A model of 13 V-J features distinguished ophthalmopathy from stable hyperthyroidism.

RNA transcripts gave rise to amplified TCR beta CDR3 regions. The TCR CDR3 first-round RT-PCR relied on the HTBI primer set. TCRdb fed the multiplex PCR reads into MiXCR, producing one record per CDR3 protein. The table lists about 350,000 distinct CDR3 sequences, approximately 15% of them singletons. This clonotype came up a few times. Its antigen is still unknown. Graves' hyperthyroidism showing no ophthalmopathy progression within 18 months was considered stable. For the diagnoses, clinical symptoms, serum thyroxine and TRAb, thyroid ultrasound and orbital computed tomography were used. Trimming cost V 6 bases and J 0 bases, with 9 bases left between them. Germline assignment: CDR1 DFQATT and CDR2 SNEGSKA (reference sequence). The CDR3 is 13 amino acids.

The chain has TRBV20-1 and TRBJ1-5, with D perhaps matching TRBD1 (6 bases). This TCR was sampled from a woman in her 30s with Graves' hyperthyroidism. The source material was blood. The CDR3 region has the DNA TGCAGTGCGAAGGACAGTAGCAATCAGCCCCAGCATTTT. Translated, it gives CSAKDSSNQPQHF.